The rows below give T cell receptor beta chains drawn from one sample of a study of shared clonotypes between healthy human individuals. The protocol was immunoSEQ multiplex PCR, while the TCRdb copy is restricted to in-frame clones and leaves out a portion. The sample contains around 690,000 clones, around 91% of which appear only once. The specimen sequenced was memory CD8+ T cells from PBMCs. These receptors were taken from a man aged 18-30 years in good health. Some clones in this sample may be carry-over from other donors' samples. The CDR3 runs from the conserved cysteine through the conserved F or W. The order of the fields is V gene, clone size, D gene, J gene, CDR3 length, CDR3 DNA, CDR3 protein. The D gene is left open where the match is weak. For some rows the clone size is stated as once, few or many, or as a class when expanded; others skip it.

>TRBV9|NA|TRBD2|TRBJ2-7|18
TGTGCCAGCAGCCCAAGGGGACTAGCGGGAGGAGCCTCCTACGAGCAGTACTTC
CASSPRGLAGGASYEQYF
>TRBV5-1|NA|NA|TRBJ2-1|11
TGCGCCAGCAGCGGTAGCGGAGAGCAGTTCTTC
CASSGSGEQFF
>TRBV30|NA|NA|TRBJ2-7|12
TGTGCCTGGAGTGTACGAGGGTACGAGCAGTACTTC
CAWSVRGYEQYF
>TRBV7-8|NA|NA|TRBJ1-4|14
TGTGCCAGCAGCTTGGGACCGTACAATGAAAAACTGTTTTTT
CASSLGPYNEKLFF
>TRBV29-1|NA|TRBD1|TRBJ2-7|15
TGCAGCGTTGAAGATTATGGGACAGGGGGCTACGAGCAGTACTTC
CSVEDYGTGGYEQYF
>TRBV19|few|NA|TRBJ2-2|15
TGTGCCAGTAGTTTGGGACCGCGGGACACCGGGGAGCTGTTTTTT
CASSLGPRDTGELFF
>TRBV10-3|NA|TRBD2|TRBJ2-1|17
TGTGCCATCAGTGAGCCGGGGACTAGCGGAACCTACAATGAGCAGTTCTTC
CAISEPGTSGTYNEQFF
>TRBV4-1|NA|TRBD2|TRBJ2-7|17
TGCGCCAGCAGCCAAGAGTTTAGGGGTCTAGCGGGAGACGAGCAGTACTTC
CASSQEFRGLAGDEQYF
>TRBV27|NA|TRBD1|TRBJ2-2|17
TGTGCCAGCAGAACACAGGGGTCGGCTTCGAACACCGGGGAGCTGTTTTTT
CASRTQGSASNTGELFF
>TRBV6-1|NA|TRBD2|TRBJ2-3|15
TGTGCCAGCAGTATGTCTAGCGGGAGGACAGATACGCAGTATTTT
CASSMSSGRTDTQYF
>TRBV29-1|few|NA|TRBJ1-1|15
TGCAGCGTTCTCGCAGTGGGCGGCGGGAGCACTGAAGCTTTCTTT
CSVLAVGGGSTEAFF